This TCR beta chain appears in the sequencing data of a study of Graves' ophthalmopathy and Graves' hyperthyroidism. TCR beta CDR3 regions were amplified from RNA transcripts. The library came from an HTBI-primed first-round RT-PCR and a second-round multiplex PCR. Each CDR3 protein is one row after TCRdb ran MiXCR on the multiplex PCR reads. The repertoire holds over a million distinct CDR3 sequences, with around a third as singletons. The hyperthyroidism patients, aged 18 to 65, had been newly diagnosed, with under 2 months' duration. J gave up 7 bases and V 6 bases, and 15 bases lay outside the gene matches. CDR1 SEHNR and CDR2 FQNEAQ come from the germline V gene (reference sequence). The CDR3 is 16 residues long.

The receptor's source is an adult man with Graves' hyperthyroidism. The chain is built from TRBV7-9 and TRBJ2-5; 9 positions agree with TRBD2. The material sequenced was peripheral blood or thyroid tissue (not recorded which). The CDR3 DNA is TGTGCCAGCAGGTACCCCCTAGCGGGGCCCGCAGGGACCCAGTACTTC. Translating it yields CASRYPLAGPAGTQYF.